This TCR beta chain was recorded in a study of cytomegalovirus exposure and HLA in healthy donors. General study points: Beyond CMV serostatus, there was no information to go on about immune exposure. The classifier reportedly diagnosed cytomegalovirus status with high specificity and sensitivity.

With 60 Vbeta and 13 Jbeta primers, the PCR was carried out. The protocol was immunoSEQ multiplex PCR, while the TCRdb copy is restricted to in-frame clones and leaves out a portion. The repertoire holds 100,000 to 150,000 clones, with approximately 70% as singletons. Germline V gene sequence: CDR1 MNHEY, CDR2 SMNVEV (reference sequence). The CDR3 extends over 15 amino acids. Trimming took 5 bases from V and 3 from J; bases not matched to a gene: 6. By share, this clone ranks as medium-sized (0.01 to 0.1%). As yet, its antigen is unknown. The sequencing sample was made of PBMCs. The sequence derives from a man aged 18 to 30 in good health and CMV-seronegative. The V call is TRBV27, the J call TRBJ2-7, with 11 positions matching TRBD2. Written as DNA, the CDR3 is TGTGCCAGCAGTCGCCCCGGGACTAGCGGCTACGAGCAGTACTTC. Translation gives CASSRPGTSGYEQYF.